Each of the 2 T cell receptor beta chains below was sequenced from the same sample in a study of human T cells and chemical hapten exposure. This sample's time point: healthy volunteer bleed at 2 weeks. The study extracted total RNA from unfractionated whole blood. Via MiXCR, TCRdb re-called the RACE reads, giving one row per CDR3 protein. Here the sample spans more than 70,000 distinct CDR3 sequences, about 8.7% being singletons. Sequencing was done on a sample of whole blood. All receptors derive from a female donor in good health. Some clones in this sample may be carry-over from other donors' samples.

This sequence joins TRBV12-3 or TRBV12-4 and TRBJ2-5; 9 bases map to TRBD1. This CDR3 contains 15 residues. V gave up 6 bases and J gave up 4 bases; unmatched junction bases: 9. The CDR3 spells CASSWSRTGAETQYF. The CDR3 DNA reads as TGTGCCAGCAGCTGGTCCCGGACAGGGGCAGAGACCCAGTACTTC.

This clonotype was detected ten times or more. The rearrangement uses TRBV7-2 and TRBJ2-7, with 10 bases fitting TRBD2. The CDR3 has 15 residues. V shed 5 bases, J shed 5 bases, and the junction held 9 bases outside the gene matches. Germline CDR1 reads SGHTA; CDR2 reads FQGNSA. The CDR3 protein is CASSPAASGSNEQYF. The CDR3 DNA reads as TGTGCCAGCAGCCCGGCGGCTAGCGGGAGTAACGAGCAGTACTTC. The full variable domain, its missing parts supplied by reference TRBV7-2 and TRBJ2-7, is GAGVSQSPSNKVTEKGKDVELRCDPISGHTALYWYRQSLGQGLEFLIYFQGNSAPDKSGLPSDRFSAERTGGSVSTLTIQRTQQEDSAVYLCASSPAASGSNEQYFGPGTRLTVT.